The following is a T cell receptor (beta chain) sequence with its context. The CDR3 totals 18 residues. V dropped 0 bases and J dropped 0 bases, with 14 bases sitting between them. The germline V gene encodes CDR1 MGHRA and CDR2 YSYEKL. These data come from a study of blood T cell repertoires in COVID-19. Study summary: From T cells, B-cell-depleted T cells, or PBMCs came the material, which was cDNA or gDNA.

Authors' processing steps: Estimated nucleated cell counts came from reference gene primer amplification. Generated by immunoSEQ multiplex PCR, the TCRdb table keeps only in-frame clones and is missing some. V, J and clone size reflect that table, while D and trimming were determined from the DNA. The table shows approximately 57,000 clones, with 80% to 90% occurring only once. The chain links TRBV4-1 to TRBJ1-4; D is unclear. The sample was peripheral blood. The TCR comes from a man aged 45-65 years with acute or convalescent COVID-19. The CDR3 nucleotides read TGCGCCAGCAGCCAAGATGGATCGAACAGAGCAACTAATGAAAAACTGTTTTTT. Amino acids: CASSQDGSNRATNEKLFF.